The 29 T cell receptor beta chains presented below share a single source sample, sequenced in a study of blood T cells in healthy people across ages (dated by TCRdb to between 2014 and 2017). Libraries came from 5' RACE. The instrument given in TCRdb is Illumina HiSeq 2500. A second about 7 to 11 cycle PCR used a sample-barcoded 5' primer and a J-beta primer mix. The public reads were quality trimmed at Q25 with fastp and then assembled into clones with MiXCR by TCRdb, keeping productive beta chains. Entries that share a CDR3 protein sequence are merged under the most common genes and DNA. The sample profile shows some 890,000 distinct CDR3 sequences; about 27% of them were found once. The top ten constitute roughly a tenth of the sample. These data were also reused for a study on T cells of mothers and their children.

Sequenced input: blood. The receptors come from a woman aged 40 to 55 in good health.

In its sample, this clonotype was seen a few times. The chain employs TRBV5-4 and TRBJ2-1; 11 bases match TRBD1. CDR3 length equals 16 residues. V lost 4 bases to trimming and J lost 9 bases; unmatched junction nucleotides: 12. CDR1 and CDR2 (germline): SGHNT, YYREEE (reference sequence). CDR3 in amino acids: CASSTPDRGQIGEQFF. The CDR3 nucleotides read TGTGCCAGCAGCACCCCGGACAGGGGGCAGATAGGTGAGCAGTTCTTC.

The chain joins TRBV9 to TRBJ2-1; the match to TRBD1 covers 9 bases. The length of the CDR3 is 17 residues. V shed 7 bases and J 10 bases; nucleotides not matched to a gene: 21. Germline CDR1 SGDLS, CDR2 YYNGEE. Here the CDR3 DNA reads TGTGCCAGCTCCCGGGACAGGGTGAAAGGAGACAGCTACGAGCAGTTCTTC. Protein: CASSRDRVKGDSYEQFF.

This clonotype was picked up many times. V usage is TRBV7-2 and J usage is TRBJ2-5; 10 bases are a match to TRBD2. V shed 2 bases, J shed 2 bases, and the junction held 2 bases outside the gene matches. The CDR3 covers 15 residues. The germline gives CDR1 SGHTA, CDR2 FQGNSA. The chain's CDR3 is CASSLLAGVQETQYF. CDR3 nucleotide sequence: TGTGCCAGCAGCTTACTAGCGGGGGTACAAGAGACCCAGTACTTC.

This clonotype has a count of ten or more. CDR3 residues: CASRFSGTSGGNEQFF. CDR3 nucleotide sequence: TGTGCCAGCAGATTTTCCGGGACTAGTGGGGGCAATGAGCAGTTCTTC. The chain recombines TRBV12-3 or TRBV12-4 with TRBJ2-1; 8 bases fit TRBD2. V lost 6 bases and J lost 6; bases outside the gene matches: 13. CDR3 length: 16 residues.

This clonotype was seen many times. The V call is TRBV20-1, the J call TRBJ1-2; the D is unclear. Germline lookup yields CDR1 DFQATT and CDR2 SNEGSKA (reference sequence). CDR3 length equals 10 residues. V was clipped by 2 bases and J by 8 bases, with 6 bases between them. The CDR3 here is CSARTIGYTF. The CDR3 DNA is TGCAGTGCTAGAACTATCGGCTACACCTTC.

This clonotype was detected ten times or more. The chain uses TRBV12-3 or TRBV12-4 and TRBJ2-7; D is perhaps TRBD1 or TRBD2 (6 bases each). With 0 bases removed from V and 4 bases from J, the gap between germline ends came to 13 bases. This CDR3 is 15 amino acids long. CDR3 residues: CASSLATGGKYEQYF. The CDR3 nucleotides are TGTGCCAGCAGTTTAGCGACCGGGGGCAAGTACGAGCAGTACTTC.

The chain links TRBV6-1 to TRBJ1-4; no firm D call. Germline CDR1 MNHNS, CDR2 SASEGT. The CDR3 totals 14 residues. V dropped 3 bases and J dropped 4 bases, with 9 bases sitting between them. As DNA, the CDR3 is TGTGCCAGCAGTGAGTCGGACCTTAATGAAAAACTGTTTTTT. Its protein is CASSESDLNEKLFF.

CDR3 residues: CASSLGGRGELFF. The CDR3 DNA reads as TGTGCCAGCAGCTTAGGGGGGCGCGGGGAGCTGTTTTTT. V gene TRBV7-2 combines with J gene TRBJ2-2, with D possibly being TRBD1 (6 bases). Germline V gene lookup returns CDR1 SGHTA and CDR2 FQGNSA. The CDR3 is 13 residues long. The germline V and J ends were trimmed by 1 base and 7 bases, with 7 bases remaining between them.

J is TRBJ2-3 and V is TRBV5-1; 13 positions match TRBD2. V was clipped by 0 bases and J by 2 bases; unmatched bases: 3. This CDR3 has 17 amino acids. Germline values: CDR1 SGHRS, CDR2 YFSETQ. The CDR3 bases are TGCGCCAGCAGCTTGGCGACTAGCGGGGGGAACACAGATACGCAGTATTTT. It encodes CASSLATSGGNTDTQYF.

The CDR3, as DNA: TGTGCCAGCAGTGACTCACCCGGGAGCAATGAGCAGTACTTC. Translating it yields CASSDSPGSNEQYF. The chain employs TRBV6-4 and TRBJ2-5, with a weak D call TRBD2 (6 bases). The CDR3 covers 14 residues. V was clipped by 0 bases and J by 11 bases, with 16 bases between them. Germline CDR1 is MRHNA and CDR2 is SNTAGT.

A few counts support this clonotype. The CDR3 nucleotides are TGTGCCAGCAGTGAAGAGGGGTGTTTCTTT. This encodes CASSEEGCFF. The chain joins TRBV6-1 to TRBJ1-1; D may be TRBD1 (5 bases). CDR3 size: 10 residues. Germline loops: CDR1 MNHNS, CDR2 SASEGT. V was shortened by 1 base and J by 13 bases, with 7 bases between the two germline ends.

The J gene is TRBJ2-6, the V gene TRBV6-1, with 10 nucleotides matching TRBD1. This CDR3 has 22 amino acids. Germline trimming cut 5 bases from V and 0 bases from J; bases unmatched to any gene: 19. CDR1 MNHNS and CDR2 SASEGT come from the germline V gene. Written as DNA, the CDR3 is TGTGCCAGCAGTCCGCGGATGACAGGGGGCGCCTCCAAGTTCTCTGGGGCCAACGTCCTGACTTTC. Residues: CASSPRMTGGASKFSGANVLTF.

Remarks on this clonotype: This may be a read error, as it is one base from a much larger clone. The chain couples TRBV20-1 to TRBJ2-5; possibly TRBD2 for D (6 bases). This CDR3 has 15 residues. Germline loops: CDR1 DFQATT, CDR2 SNEGSKA (reference sequence). V shed 6 bases and J shed 5 bases, with 22 bases lying between them. Here the CDR3 DNA reads TGCAGTGCGCTAAACGGGTCTAGCGACGTGGAGACCCAGTACTTC. The encoded protein is CSALNGSSDVETQYF.

CDR3 in DNA: TGTGCCAGCAGTTCCGTACGTTCACCCCTCCACTTT. Encoded protein: CASSSVRSPLHF. This rearrangement joins TRBV12-3 or TRBV12-4 to TRBJ1-6, with D unresolved. Trimming took 4 bases from V and 9 from J, leaving 7 bases between them. CDR3 size: 12 residues.

There are a few counts of this clonotype. This chain joins TRBV20-1 and TRBJ1-2, with D perhaps TRBD1 (6 bases). The CDR3 totals 15 residues. Trimming cost V 0 bases and J 5 bases, with 16 bases left between them. CDR1 DFQATT and CDR2 SNEGSKA come from the germline V gene (reference sequence). The chain's CDR3 is CSARDRIAQGYGYTF. In DNA form, the CDR3 reads TGCAGTGCTAGAGATCGCATCGCCCAGGGGTATGGCTACACCTTC.

This clonotype was picked up a small number of times. V is TRBV25-1 and J is TRBJ1-4; D uncertain. Trimming removed 10 bases from V and 5 bases from J, with 14 bases in between. This CDR3 is built from 13 residues. Germline CDR1 MGHDK, CDR2 SYGVNS. This CDR3 reads CATRTPVNEKLFF. The CDR3 nucleotides read TGTGCCACCCGGACGCCCGTGAATGAAAAACTGTTTTTT. Combining the CDR3 with reference TRBV25-1 and TRBJ1-4 gives the whole variable domain EADIYQTPRYLVIGTGKKITLECSQTMGHDKMYWYQQDPGMELHLIHYSYGVNSTEKGDLSSESTVSRIRTEHFPLTLESARPSHTSQYLCATRTPVNEKLFFGSGTQLSVL.

Of note for this clonotype: An end of the junction does not agree with germline; a read error may underlie this. J is TRBJ1-6 and V is TRBV7-2, with 7 bases aligning to TRBD1. This CDR3 comprises 14 residues. Germline V gene lookup returns CDR1 SGHTA and CDR2 FQGNSA. The CDR3 sequence: CASRDVTGNSPPHF. The CDR3 DNA follows: TGTGCCAGCAGAGACGTGACAGGGAACTCACCCCCCCACTTT.

The rearrangement uses TRBV10-3 and TRBJ2-1, with 7 positions matching TRBD1. Germline trimming cut 10 bases from V and 4 bases from J; bases unmatched to any gene: 10. This CDR3 contains 14 residues. CDR1 is ENHRY and CDR2 is SYGVKD in the germline V gene. In DNA form, the CDR3 reads TGTGCCAGACCTCGACAGGGCAAATACAATGAGCAGTTCTTC. This codes for CARPRQGKYNEQFF.

This clonotype turned up a few times. The chain is built from TRBV7-2 and TRBJ2-1, with D possibly being TRBD2 (5 bases). The V gene's germline CDR1 is SGHTA and CDR2 FQGNSA. Trimming pared 4 bases from V and 4 bases from J, leaving 14 bases between. This CDR3 is 15 amino acids long. CDR3 sequence: CASSSPGNLYNEQFF. The CDR3 DNA follows: TGTGCCAGCAGCTCCCCGGGGAACTTGTACAATGAGCAGTTCTTC. The variable domain in full, with the rest retrieved from reference TRBV7-2 and TRBJ2-1, is GAGVSQSPSNKVTEKGKDVELRCDPISGHTALYWYRQSLGQGLEFLIYFQGNSAPDKSGLPSDRFSAERTGGSVSTLTIQRTQQEDSAVYLCASSSPGNLYNEQFFGPGTRLTVL.

About this clonotype: A read error may account for a junction end that differs from germline. This CDR3 is CAGSLVGGGRDQPQHF. CDR3 nucleotides: TGTGCCGGCAGCTTGGTGGGGGGGGGTCGGGATCAGCCCCAGCATTTT. The chain has TRBV5-6 and TRBJ1-5; the D gene is possibly TRBD1 (5 bases). Germline CDR1 is SGHDT and CDR2 is YYEEEE. The CDR3 is 16 residues long.

This chain uses TRBV12-3 or TRBV12-4 with TRBJ1-2; tentatively, D is TRBD1 (5 bases). The CDR3 is 18 amino acids. Trimming shortened V by 2 bases and J by 4 bases, and 23 bases separated the two germline ends. CDR3: CASSLRGHRGDRGYGYTF. The CDR3 nucleotides are TGTGCCAGCAGTTTAAGGGGTCATCGAGGGGATAGGGGCTATGGCTACACCTTC.

The rearrangement uses TRBV7-2 and TRBJ1-2; no definite D call. With 0 bases removed from V and 2 bases from J, the gap between germline ends came to 10 bases. This CDR3 is 15 amino acids long. Germline CDR1 is SGHTA and CDR2 is FQGNSA. The CDR3 nucleotides read TGTGCCAGCAGCTTAGCGCGAAACGGAAACTATGGCTACACCTTC. Translating it yields CASSLARNGNYGYTF.

This clonotype was recorded a few times. V usage is TRBV25-1 and J usage is TRBJ1-1; D gene ambiguous. From germline, CDR1 is MGHDK and CDR2 SYGVNS. The CDR3 spans 13 residues. V lost 6 bases to trimming and J lost 1 base, with 9 bases between them. The CDR3 DNA reads TGTGCCAGCAGCCCCAACGGGAACACTGAAGCTTTCTTT. This codes for CASSPNGNTEAFF.

This sequence joins TRBV6-5 and TRBJ2-1; D is unclear. Germline lookup yields CDR1 MNHEY and CDR2 SVGAGI. The CDR3 is made up of 14 amino acids. V was trimmed by 5 bases and J by 13 bases, leaving 21 bases between them. CDR3 sequence: CASSPLGLSNTQFF. Here the CDR3 DNA reads TGTGCCAGCAGTCCCTTGGGCTTAAGCAATACCCAGTTCTTC.

In regard to this clonotype: One base away lies a much larger clone, so this may be a sequencing read error. This chain links TRBV11-1 with TRBJ2-7, with unresolved D. CDR1 is SGHAT, CDR2 FQDESV, per germline (reference sequence). Trimming took 7 bases from V and 2 from J, leaving 9 bases between them. The CDR3 length is 12 residues. CDR3 sequence reads: CASKEQTYEQYF. The CDR3 nucleotides read TGTGCCAGCAAGGAACAAACCTACGAGCAGTACTTC.

On this clonotype itself: The germline gene is not matched at one end of the junction; a read error may be the cause. The V and J genes are TRBV7-6 and TRBJ2-4; TRBD1 matches at 10 bases. Germline V gives CDR1 SGHVS, CDR2 FNYEAQ. The CDR3 consists of 15 residues. In nucleotides, the CDR3 is TGTGCCAGCAGCACGACAGGGGGCGCGGGGGAAGAGCAGTGCTTC. This gives the protein CASSTTGGAGEEQCF.

This clonotype occurred a few times. This rearrangement joins TRBV7-2 to TRBJ1-2; no clear D gene. CDR1 and CDR2 from the germline V gene are SGHTA and FQGNSA. CDR3 length: 14 amino acids. V shed 0 bases and J shed 6 bases, with 11 bases lying between them. The CDR3 DNA sequence: TGTGCCAGCAGCTTAGCCATCTCAGGCCATGGCTACACCTTC. It codes for CASSLAISGHGYTF.

This clonotype occurred a few times. The genes are TRBV4-1 and TRBJ1-5; possibly TRBD1 for D (5 bases). Trimming took 4 bases from V and 0 from J, leaving 10 bases between them. Germline V CDR1 and CDR2: MGHRA, YSYEKL. The CDR3 has 15 residues. The CDR3 loop is CASSPTALSNQPQHF. Written as DNA, the CDR3 is TGCGCCAGCAGCCCGACAGCTCTTAGCAATCAGCCCCAGCATTTT.

This clonotype was seen only a few times. This sequence joins TRBV20-1 and TRBJ1-5, with D unresolved. V was shortened by 1 base and J by 2 bases, with 12 bases between the two germline ends. Germline V gene data show CDR1 as DFQATT and CDR2 as SNEGSKA (reference sequence). CDR3 length: 15 amino acids. Here the CDR3 DNA reads TGCAGTGCTAGAGTAGGAGGCACGGGCAATCAGCCCCAGCATTTT. Translation: CSARVGGTGNQPQHF.